This T cell receptor (beta chain) was recorded in a study of response to subunit inactivated influenza vaccine. TCRdb reprocessed the RT-PCR reads via MiXCR and lists one record per CDR3 protein. Of approximately 730,000 distinct CDR3 sequences listed, around 13% were seen once; the top ten hold 5.5% to 8%. A note on this clonotype: Antigen specificity is unknown.

Regarding the study as a whole: Researchers suggested that each seasonal influenza vaccination recruits few new T cells.

Germline lookup yields CDR1 MNHEY and CDR2 SMNVEV (reference sequence). Trimming cost V 6 bases and J 3 bases; bases outside gene matches: 15. The CDR3 consists of 18 residues. The sample in question was PBMCs from blood, obtained around 15 days before vaccination. The source of this sequence is a man aged 50-60 years who received an inactivated influenza vaccine. The V gene is TRBV27, the J gene TRBJ2-1; 9 bases line up with TRBD1. CDR3 nucleotides: TGTGCCAGCAGCCCATGGGGCGGGACAGGGCAGGACTACAATGAGCAGTTCTTC. Translation gives CASSPWGGTGQDYNEQFF.